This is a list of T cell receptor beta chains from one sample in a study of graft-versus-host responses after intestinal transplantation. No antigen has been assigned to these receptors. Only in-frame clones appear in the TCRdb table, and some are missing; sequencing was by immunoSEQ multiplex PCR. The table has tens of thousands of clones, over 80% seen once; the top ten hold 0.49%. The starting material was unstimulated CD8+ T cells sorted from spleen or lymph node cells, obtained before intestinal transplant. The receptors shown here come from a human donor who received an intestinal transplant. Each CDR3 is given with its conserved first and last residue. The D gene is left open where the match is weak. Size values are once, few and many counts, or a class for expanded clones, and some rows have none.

CASSTGGTEQFF	TGTGCCAGTAGTACGGGGGGCACTGAGCAGTTCTTC	-	TRBV19	TRBJ2-1	-
CASSLIPGSAQDTQYF	TGTGCCAGCAGTTTGATCCCGGGGTCTGCGCAAGATACGCAGTATTTT	-	TRBV27	TRBJ2-3	-
CASSELAGAGEQFF	TGTGCCAGCAGTGAACTAGCGGGAGCGGGAGAGCAGTTCTTC	TRBD2	TRBV25-1	TRBJ2-1	-
CASSYQTGMGSYEQYF	TGTGCCAGCAGCTACCAGACAGGGATGGGGTCCTACGAGCAGTACTTC	TRBD1	TRBV7-2	TRBJ2-7	-
CASSVTPRVNTEAFF	TGTGCCAGCAGTGTTACTCCCAGGGTGAACACTGAAGCTTTCTTT	-	TRBV6-1	TRBJ1-1	-
CASSLERQGNQPQHF	TGTGCCAGCAGCTTAGAGAGGCAGGGGAATCAGCCCCAGCATTTT	-	TRBV7-2	TRBJ1-5	-
CASLKPSGGRDEQFF	TGCGCCAGCCTCAAACCTAGCGGGGGGCGTGATGAGCAGTTCTTC	TRBD2	TRBV5-1	TRBJ2-1	-
CAGSSGTGMYEQYF	TGTGCCGGTAGTTCCGGGACAGGGATGTACGAGCAGTACTTC	TRBD1	TRBV19	TRBJ2-7	-
CASSQEDRSYSPLHF	TGCGCCAGCAGCCAAGAAGACAGGTCTTATTCACCCCTCCACTTT	-	TRBV4-3	TRBJ1-6	-
CASKSGSSYNEQFF	TGTGCCAGTAAAAGCGGGAGCTCCTACAATGAGCAGTTCTTC	TRBD2	TRBV19	TRBJ2-1	-
CASSPSTSWEQFF	TGTGCCAGCAGCCCGAGTACTAGCTGGGAGCAGTTCTTC	-	TRBV7-8	TRBJ2-1	-
CASSFSAGGPEETQYF	TGTGCCAGCAGTTTCTCTGCGGGAGGGCCAGAAGAGACCCAGTACTTC	TRBD2	TRBV28	TRBJ2-5	-
CASSLAGTSDYEQYF	TGTGCCAGCAGCTTGGCCGGGACTAGCGACTACGAGCAGTACTTC	TRBD2	TRBV5-4	TRBJ2-7	-
CASSTSQWERGSPPETQYF	TGTGCCAGCAGCACCTCTCAGTGGGAGCGGGGGAGTCCCCCAGAGACCCAGTACTTC	TRBD2	TRBV5-6	TRBJ2-5	-
CASSFGGAAGYTF	TGTGCCAGCAGTTTCGGAGGGGCGGCTGGCTACACCTTC	-	TRBV27	TRBJ1-2	-
CASSHSPTSGETQYF	TGTGCCAGCAGTCACTCTCCGACTAGCGGAGAGACCCAGTACTTC	TRBD2	TRBV6-6	TRBJ2-5	once